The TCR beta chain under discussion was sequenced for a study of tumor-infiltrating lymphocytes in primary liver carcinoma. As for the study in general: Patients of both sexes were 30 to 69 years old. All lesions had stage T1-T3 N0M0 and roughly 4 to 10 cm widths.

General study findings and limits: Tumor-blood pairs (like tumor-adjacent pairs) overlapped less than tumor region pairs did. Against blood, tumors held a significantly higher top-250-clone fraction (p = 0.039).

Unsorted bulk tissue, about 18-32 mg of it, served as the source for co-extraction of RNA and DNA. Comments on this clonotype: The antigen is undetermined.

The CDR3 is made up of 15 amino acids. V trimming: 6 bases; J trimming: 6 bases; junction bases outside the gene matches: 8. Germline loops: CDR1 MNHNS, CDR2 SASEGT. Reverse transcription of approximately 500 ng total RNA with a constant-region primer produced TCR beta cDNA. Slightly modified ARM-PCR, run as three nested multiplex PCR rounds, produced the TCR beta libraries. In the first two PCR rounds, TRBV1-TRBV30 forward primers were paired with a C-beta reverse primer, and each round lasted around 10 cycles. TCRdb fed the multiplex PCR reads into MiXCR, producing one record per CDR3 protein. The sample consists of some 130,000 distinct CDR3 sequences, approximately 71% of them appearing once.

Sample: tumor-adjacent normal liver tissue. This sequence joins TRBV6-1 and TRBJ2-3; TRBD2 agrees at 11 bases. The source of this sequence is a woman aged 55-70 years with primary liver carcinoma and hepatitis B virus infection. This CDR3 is CASRPLAGAGDTQYF. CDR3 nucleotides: TGTGCCAGCAGACCACTAGCGGGAGCGGGGGATACGCAGTATTTT.